The 4 T cell receptor beta chains listed next were all sequenced from one sample in a study of T cell repertoires in cytomegalovirus infection. Each CDR3 protein gets one entry after TCRdb re-called the reads with MiXCR. Of 70,000 to 75,000 distinct CDR3 sequences detected, 3.5% to 4% appear once; the ten largest clones hold about 22%. The material sequenced was PBMCs. These receptors were collected from a human donor in good health (CMV status not recorded). Some clones in this sample may be carry-over from other donors' samples.

Many counts were recorded for this clonotype. The chain has TRBV12-3 or TRBV12-4 and TRBJ2-1; D is perhaps TRBD1 (6 bases). The CDR3 has 17 residues. V shed 6 bases and J shed 0 bases, with 18 bases lying between them. CDR3 sequence reads: CASSPLPTGNSYNEQFF. The CDR3 nucleotides are TGTGCCAGCAGCCCCCTCCCGACAGGCAACTCCTACAATGAGCAGTTCTTC.

This clonotype was picked up many times. V and J are TRBV10-3 and TRBJ1-2; a possible D gene is TRBD1 (5 bases). This CDR3 region has 12 residues. V shed 3 bases and J shed 8 bases, with 10 bases lying between them. Germline values: CDR1 ENHRY, CDR2 SYGVKD. The DNA for the CDR3 is TGTGCCATCAGTGACCCCCGACAGGGCTACACCTTC. Protein sequence: CAISDPRQGYTF.

Ten or more counts support this clonotype. This sequence joins TRBV10-3 and TRBJ2-3; D might be TRBD1 or TRBD2, each matching 5 bases. Germline assignment: CDR1 ENHRY and CDR2 SYGVKD. V lost 2 bases, J lost 5 bases, and 5 bases lay in between. The CDR3 sequence is 12 residues long. Written as DNA, the CDR3 is TGTGCCATCAGTGAGGGGGGAGATACGCAGTATTTT. This codes for CAISEGGDTQYF.

This clonotype has ten or more counts. This chain connects TRBV10-3 to TRBJ1-1; the match to TRBD1 covers 9 bases. The CDR3 is 17 residues long. Trimming cost V 5 bases and J 1 base; bases outside gene matches: 11. CDR1 is ENHRY, CDR2 SYGVKD, per germline. CDR3 residues: CAISPSGQGNWNTEAFF. The CDR3 nucleotides are TGTGCCATCAGTCCCAGCGGACAGGGGAATTGGAACACTGAAGCTTTCTTT.